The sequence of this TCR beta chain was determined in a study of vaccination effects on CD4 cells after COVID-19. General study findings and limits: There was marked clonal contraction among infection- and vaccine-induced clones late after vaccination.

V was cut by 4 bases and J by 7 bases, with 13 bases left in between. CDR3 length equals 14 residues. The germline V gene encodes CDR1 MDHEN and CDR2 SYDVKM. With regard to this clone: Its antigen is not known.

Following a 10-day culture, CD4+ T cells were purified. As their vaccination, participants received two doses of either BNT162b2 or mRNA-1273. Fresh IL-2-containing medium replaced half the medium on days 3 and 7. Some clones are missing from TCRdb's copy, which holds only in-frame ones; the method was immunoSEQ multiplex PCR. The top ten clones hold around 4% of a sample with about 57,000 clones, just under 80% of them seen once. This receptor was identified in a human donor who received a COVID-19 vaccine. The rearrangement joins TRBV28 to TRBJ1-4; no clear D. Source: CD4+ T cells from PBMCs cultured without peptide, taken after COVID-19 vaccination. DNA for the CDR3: TGTGCCAGCAGTTGGGCACCCCGTCGTGAAAAACTGTTTTTT. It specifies CASSWAPRREKLFF.